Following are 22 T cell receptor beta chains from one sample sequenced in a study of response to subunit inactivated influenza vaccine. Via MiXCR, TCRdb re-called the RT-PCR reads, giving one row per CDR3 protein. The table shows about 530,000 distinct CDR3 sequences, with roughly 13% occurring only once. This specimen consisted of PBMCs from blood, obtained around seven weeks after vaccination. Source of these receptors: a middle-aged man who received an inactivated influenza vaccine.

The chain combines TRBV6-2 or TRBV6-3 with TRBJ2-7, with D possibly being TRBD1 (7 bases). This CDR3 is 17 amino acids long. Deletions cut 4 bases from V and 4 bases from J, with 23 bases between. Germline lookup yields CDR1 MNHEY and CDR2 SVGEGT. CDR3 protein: CASSFPTNRGLSYEQYF. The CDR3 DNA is TGTGCCAGCAGTTTCCCCACAAACAGGGGACTTTCGTACGAGCAGTACTTC.

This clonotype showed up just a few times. The CDR3 coding sequence is TGTGCCAGCAGCTTGGAGGAGACAGTCAATGAGCAGTTCTTC. It translates to CASSLEETVNEQFF. The J gene is TRBJ2-1, the V gene TRBV5-5; D perhaps matches TRBD1 (5 bases). Trimming removed 0 bases at V and 6 bases at J, with 10 bases between. This CDR3 region has 14 residues. Germline V gene sequence: CDR1 SGHKS, CDR2 YYEKEE (reference sequence).

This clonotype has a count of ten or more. This chain's CDR3 is CASSPRGFRGQGSEQYF. The CDR3 nucleotides are TGTGCCAGCAGCCCAAGAGGGTTTCGAGGACAGGGATCCGAGCAGTACTTC. This chain joins TRBV7-8 and TRBJ2-7; 8 nucleotides line up with TRBD1. CDR3 length: 17 residues. Germline V gene lookup returns CDR1 SGHVS and CDR2 FQNEAQ. J was trimmed by 6 bases and V by 5 bases; bases with no gene match: 18.

CDR3 residues: CAISDLTGTFTSTDTQYF. The DNA of the CDR3 is TGTGCCATCAGTGATCTTACAGGGACGTTCACCAGCACAGATACGCAGTATTTT. The chain joins TRBV10-3 to TRBJ2-3; a possible D gene is TRBD1 (6 bases). CDR3 size: 18 residues. V was shortened by 3 bases and J by 0 bases, with 19 bases between the two germline ends. Germline loops: CDR1 ENHRY, CDR2 SYGVKD.

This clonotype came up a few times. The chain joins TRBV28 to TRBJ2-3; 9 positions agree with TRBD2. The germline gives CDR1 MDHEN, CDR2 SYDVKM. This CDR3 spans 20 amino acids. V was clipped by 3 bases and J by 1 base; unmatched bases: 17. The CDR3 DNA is TGTGCCAGCAGTTTGGCGGGGCCTAGCGGGACAGCCTTTGGCACAGATACGCAGTATTTT. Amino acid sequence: CASSLAGPSGTAFGTDTQYF. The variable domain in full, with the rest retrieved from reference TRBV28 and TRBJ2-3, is DVKVTQSSRYLVKRTGEKVFLECVQDMDHENMFWYRQDPGLGLRLIYFSYDVKMKEKGDIPEGYSVSREKKERFSLILESASTNQTSMYLCASSLAGPSGTAFGTDTQYFGPGTRLTVL.

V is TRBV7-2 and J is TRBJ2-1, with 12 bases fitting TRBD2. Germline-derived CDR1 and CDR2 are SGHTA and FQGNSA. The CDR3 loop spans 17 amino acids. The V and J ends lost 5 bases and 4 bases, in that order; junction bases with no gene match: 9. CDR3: CASSPTSGSLSYNEQFF. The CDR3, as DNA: TGTGCCAGCAGCCCGACTAGCGGGAGCCTATCTTACAATGAGCAGTTCTTC.

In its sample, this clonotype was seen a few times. CDR3 nucleotides: TGCGCCAGCAGCTTGGCAGGGGCGCGGGGCACCGGGGAGCTGTTTTTT. This encodes CASSLAGARGTGELFF. This rearrangement joins TRBV5-1 to TRBJ2-2; D assignment may be TRBD1 or TRBD2 (6 bases each). The CDR3 runs to 16 residues. CDR1 is SGHRS, CDR2 YFSETQ, per germline. With 0 bases removed from V and 4 bases from J, the gap between germline ends came to 13 bases. Drawing the rest from reference TRBV5-1 and TRBJ2-2, the complete variable domain is KAGVTQTPRYLIKTRGQQVTLSCSPISGHRSVSWYQQTPGQGLQFLFEYFSETQRNKGNFPGRFSGRQFSNSRSEMNVSTLELGDSALYLCASSLAGARGTGELFFGEGSRLTVL.

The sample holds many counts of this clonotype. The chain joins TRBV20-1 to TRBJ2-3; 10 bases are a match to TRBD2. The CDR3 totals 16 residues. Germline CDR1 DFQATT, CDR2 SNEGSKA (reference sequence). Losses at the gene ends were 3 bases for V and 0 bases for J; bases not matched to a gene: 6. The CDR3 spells CSARATLAGSTDTQYF. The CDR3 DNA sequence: TGCAGTGCTAGGGCAACACTAGCGGGGAGCACAGATACGCAGTATTTT.

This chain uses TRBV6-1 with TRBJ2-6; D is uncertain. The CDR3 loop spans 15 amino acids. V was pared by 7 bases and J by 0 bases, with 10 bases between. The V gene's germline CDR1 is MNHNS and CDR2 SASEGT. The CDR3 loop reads CASTVIGSGANVLTF. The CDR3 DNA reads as TGTGCCAGCACAGTTATCGGCTCTGGGGCCAACGTCCTGACTTTC.

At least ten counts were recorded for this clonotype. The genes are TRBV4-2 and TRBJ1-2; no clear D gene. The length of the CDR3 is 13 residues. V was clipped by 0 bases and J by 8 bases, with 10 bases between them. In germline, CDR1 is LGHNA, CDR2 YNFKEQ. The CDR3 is CASSQDRTLGYTF. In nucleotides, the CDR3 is TGTGCCAGCAGCCAAGATCGAACCTTGGGCTACACCTTC.

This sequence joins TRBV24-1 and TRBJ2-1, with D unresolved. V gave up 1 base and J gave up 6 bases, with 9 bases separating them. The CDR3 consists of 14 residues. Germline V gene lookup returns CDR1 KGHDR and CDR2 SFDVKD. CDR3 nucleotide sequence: TGTGCCACCAGTGATTTAAGTCACCGCAATGAGCAGTTCTTC. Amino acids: CATSDLSHRNEQFF.

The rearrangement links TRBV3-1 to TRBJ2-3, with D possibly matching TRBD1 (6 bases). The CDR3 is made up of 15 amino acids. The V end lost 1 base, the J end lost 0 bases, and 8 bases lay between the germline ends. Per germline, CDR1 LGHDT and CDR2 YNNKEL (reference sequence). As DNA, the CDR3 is TGTGCCAGCAGCCAAGGTGGGACAAGCACAGATACGCAGTATTTT. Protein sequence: CASSQGGTSTDTQYF.

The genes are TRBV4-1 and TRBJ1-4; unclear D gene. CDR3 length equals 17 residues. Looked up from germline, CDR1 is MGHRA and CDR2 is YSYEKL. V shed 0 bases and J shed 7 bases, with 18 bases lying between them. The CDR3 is CASSQEARSLGSEKLFF. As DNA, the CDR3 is TGCGCCAGCAGCCAAGAGGCACGGAGCCTTGGGAGTGAAAAACTGTTTTTT.

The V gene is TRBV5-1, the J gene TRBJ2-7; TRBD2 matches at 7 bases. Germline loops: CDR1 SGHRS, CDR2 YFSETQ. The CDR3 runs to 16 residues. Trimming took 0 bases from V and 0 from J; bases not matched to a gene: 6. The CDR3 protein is CASSLAPSGSSYEQYF. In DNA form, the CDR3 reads TGCGCCAGCAGCTTGGCTCCTAGCGGTAGCTCCTACGAGCAGTACTTC.

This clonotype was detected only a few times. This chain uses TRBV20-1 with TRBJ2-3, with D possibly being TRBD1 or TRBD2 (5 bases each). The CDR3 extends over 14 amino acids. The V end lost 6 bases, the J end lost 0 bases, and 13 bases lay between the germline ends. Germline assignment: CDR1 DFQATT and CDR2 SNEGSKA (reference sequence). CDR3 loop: CSASGTASTDTQYF. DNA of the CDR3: TGCAGTGCGAGTGGGACGGCTAGCACAGATACGCAGTATTTT.

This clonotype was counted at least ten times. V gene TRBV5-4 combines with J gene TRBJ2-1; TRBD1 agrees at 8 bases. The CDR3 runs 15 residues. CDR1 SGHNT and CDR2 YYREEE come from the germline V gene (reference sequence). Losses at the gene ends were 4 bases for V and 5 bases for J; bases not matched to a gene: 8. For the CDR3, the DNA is TGTGCCAGCAGCCCCGGGACAGGCTCAAACAATGAGCAGTTCTTC. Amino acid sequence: CASSPGTGSNNEQFF.

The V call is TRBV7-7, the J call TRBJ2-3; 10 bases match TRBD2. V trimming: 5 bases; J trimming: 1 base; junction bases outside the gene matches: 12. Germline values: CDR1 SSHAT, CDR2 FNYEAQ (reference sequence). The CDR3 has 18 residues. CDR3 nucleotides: TGTGCCAGCAGCCCCCGGGTAGCGGGAGGCCGGGGCACAGATACGCAGTATTTT. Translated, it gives CASSPRVAGGRGTDTQYF.

CDR3 DNA: TGTGCCAGCACCCCATCCTATTTTGTCAGTCGATTAGCGGGGGATAAACAAGAGACCCAGTACTTC. This translates into CASTPSYFVSRLAGDKQETQYF. The rearrangement uses TRBV6-4 and TRBJ2-5, with 9 bases aligning to TRBD2. There are 22 residues in the CDR3. Germline V gene data show CDR1 as MRHNA and CDR2 as SNTAGT. V was clipped by 7 bases and J by 2 bases; unmatched bases: 29.

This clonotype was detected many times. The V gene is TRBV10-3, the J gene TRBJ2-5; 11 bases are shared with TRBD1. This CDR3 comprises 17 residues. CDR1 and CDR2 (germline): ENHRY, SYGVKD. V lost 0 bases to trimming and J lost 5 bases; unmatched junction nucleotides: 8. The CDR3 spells CAISESIRDRGTETQYF. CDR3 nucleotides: TGTGCCATCAGTGAGTCGATTAGGGACAGGGGGACGGAGACCCAGTACTTC.

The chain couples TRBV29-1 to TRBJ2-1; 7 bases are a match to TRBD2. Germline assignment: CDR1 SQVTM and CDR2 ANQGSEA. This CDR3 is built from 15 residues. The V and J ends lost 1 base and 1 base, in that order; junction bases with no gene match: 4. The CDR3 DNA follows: TGCAGCGTTGAAGCAAGGGAGGGATCCTACAATGAGCAGTTCTTC. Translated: CSVEAREGSYNEQFF.

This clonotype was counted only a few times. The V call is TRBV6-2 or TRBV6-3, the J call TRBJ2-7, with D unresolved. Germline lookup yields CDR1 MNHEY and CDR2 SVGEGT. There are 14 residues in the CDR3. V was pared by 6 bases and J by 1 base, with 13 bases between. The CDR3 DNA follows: TGTGCCAGCAGCAGACTTCCGCTATCCTACGAGCAGTACTTC. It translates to CASSRLPLSYEQYF.

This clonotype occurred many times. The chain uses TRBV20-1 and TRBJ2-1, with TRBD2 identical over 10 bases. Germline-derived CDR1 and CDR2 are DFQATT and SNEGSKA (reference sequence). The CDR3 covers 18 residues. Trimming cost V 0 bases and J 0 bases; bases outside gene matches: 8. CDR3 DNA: TGCAGTGCTAGAGATTTAAGGGCTAGCGGGAGCTCCTACAATGAGCAGTTCTTC. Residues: CSARDLRASGSSYNEQFF.